This TCR beta chain was identified during a study of Graves' ophthalmopathy and Graves' hyperthyroidism. In the study overall: There was a collection of peripheral blood at initial diagnosis, before any treatment.

Additional autoimmune diseases, uncontrolled infections, pregnancy or lactation disqualified patients. RNA transcripts served as template for amplifying TCR beta CDR3 sequences. HTBI primers were employed in first-round RT-PCR, then a second-round multiplex PCR followed. One entry per CDR3 protein results from TCRdb running MiXCR on the multiplex PCR reads. The sample yields about 340,000 distinct CDR3 sequences, about a sixth seen once. This clonotype occurred many times. The J segment lost 6 bases and the V segment lost 4 bases, leaving 6 bases of the junction unmatched. CDR1 is LNHDA and CDR2 is SQIVND in the germline V gene (reference sequence). The CDR3 sequence is 14 residues long.

The specimen sequenced was peripheral blood. The V call is TRBV19, the J call TRBJ2-7; 10 positions match TRBD1. This clonotype originated in an adult man with Graves' ophthalmopathy. In nucleotides, the CDR3 is TGTGCCAGTAGTAGGGACAGGGGTCTTGGCGAGCAGTACTTC. Its protein is CASSRDRGLGEQYF. Using reference TRBV19 and TRBJ2-7 for the parts outside the CDR3, the full variable domain is DGGITQSPKYLFRKEGQNVTLSCEQNLNHDAMYWYRQDPGQGLRLIYYSQIVNDFQKGDIAEGYSVSREKKESFPLTVTSAQKNPTAFYLCASSRDRGLGEQYFGPGTRLTVT.